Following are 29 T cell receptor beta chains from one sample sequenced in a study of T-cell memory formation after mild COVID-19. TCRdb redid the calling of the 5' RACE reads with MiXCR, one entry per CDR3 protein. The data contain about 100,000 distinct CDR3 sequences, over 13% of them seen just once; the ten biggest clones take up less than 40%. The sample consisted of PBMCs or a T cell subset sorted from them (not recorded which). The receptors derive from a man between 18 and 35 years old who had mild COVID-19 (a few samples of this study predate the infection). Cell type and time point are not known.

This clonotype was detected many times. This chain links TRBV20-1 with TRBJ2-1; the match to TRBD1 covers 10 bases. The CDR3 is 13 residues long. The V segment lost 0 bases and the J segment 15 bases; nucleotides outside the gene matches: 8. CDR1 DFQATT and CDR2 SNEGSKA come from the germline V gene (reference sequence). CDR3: CSARDLGQGLLFF. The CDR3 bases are TGCAGTGCTAGAGATTTGGGACAGGGGCTTCTGTTCTTC.

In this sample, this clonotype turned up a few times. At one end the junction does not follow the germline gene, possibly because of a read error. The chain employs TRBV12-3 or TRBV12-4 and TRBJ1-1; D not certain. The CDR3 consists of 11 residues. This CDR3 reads CASSLARLVLF. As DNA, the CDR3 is TGTGCCAGCAGTTTAGCCCGGCTTGTCCTATTT.

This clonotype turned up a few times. CDR3 loop: CASSLTVRVALSYNEQFF. The CDR3, as DNA: TGTGCCAGCAGCCTCACTGTCAGGGTAGCCCTCTCCTACAATGAGCAGTTCTTC. The chain combines TRBV7-9 with TRBJ2-1, with D tentatively TRBD1 (5 bases). Germline-derived CDR1 and CDR2 are SEHNR and FQNEAQ (reference sequence). The CDR3 extends over 18 amino acids. Trimming removed 5 bases from V and 0 bases from J, with 20 bases in between.

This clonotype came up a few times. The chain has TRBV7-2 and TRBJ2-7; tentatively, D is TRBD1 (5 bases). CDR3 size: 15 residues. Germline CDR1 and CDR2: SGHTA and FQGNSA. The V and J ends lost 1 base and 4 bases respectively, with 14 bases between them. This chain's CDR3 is CASSLGQGFRYEQYF. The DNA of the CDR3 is TGTGCCAGCAGCTTAGGCCAGGGATTTCGATACGAGCAGTACTTC.

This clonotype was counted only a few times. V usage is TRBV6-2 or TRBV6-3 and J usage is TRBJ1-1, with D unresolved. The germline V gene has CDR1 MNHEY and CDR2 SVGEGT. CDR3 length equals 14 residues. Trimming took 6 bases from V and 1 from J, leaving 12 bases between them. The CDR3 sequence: CASSQRRRNTEAFF. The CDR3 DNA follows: TGTGCCAGCAGCCAACGGAGGAGGAACACTGAAGCTTTCTTT.

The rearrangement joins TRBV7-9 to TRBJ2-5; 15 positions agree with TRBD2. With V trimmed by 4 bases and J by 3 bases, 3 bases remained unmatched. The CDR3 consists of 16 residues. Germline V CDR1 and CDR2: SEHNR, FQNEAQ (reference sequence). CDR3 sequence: CASSYWTSGGEETQYF. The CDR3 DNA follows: TGTGCCAGCAGCTACTGGACTAGCGGGGGGGAAGAGACCCAGTACTTC.

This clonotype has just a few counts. The CDR3 sequence: CASTLGGGTETYEQYV. The CDR3 bases are TGTGCCAGCACTTTAGGGGGCGGGACAGAAACCTACGAGCAGTACGTC. The chain is built from TRBV7-9 and TRBJ2-7; a possible D gene is TRBD1 (7 bases). This CDR3 comprises 16 residues. Germline V lookup: CDR1 SEHNR, CDR2 FQNEAQ (reference sequence). The germline V and J ends were trimmed by 7 bases and 2 bases, with 21 bases remaining between them.

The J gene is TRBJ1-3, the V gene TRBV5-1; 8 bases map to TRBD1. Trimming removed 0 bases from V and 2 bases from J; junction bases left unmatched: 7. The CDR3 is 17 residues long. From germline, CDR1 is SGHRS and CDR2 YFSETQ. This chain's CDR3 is CASSLAGGQGTGNTIYF. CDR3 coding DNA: TGCGCCAGCAGCTTGGCAGGTGGACAGGGAACTGGAAACACCATATATTTT. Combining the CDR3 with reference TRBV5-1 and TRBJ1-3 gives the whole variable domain KAGVTQTPRYLIKTRGQQVTLSCSPISGHRSVSWYQQTPGQGLQFLFEYFSETQRNKGNFPGRFSGRQFSNSRSEMNVSTLELGDSALYLCASSLAGGQGTGNTIYFGEGSWLTVV.

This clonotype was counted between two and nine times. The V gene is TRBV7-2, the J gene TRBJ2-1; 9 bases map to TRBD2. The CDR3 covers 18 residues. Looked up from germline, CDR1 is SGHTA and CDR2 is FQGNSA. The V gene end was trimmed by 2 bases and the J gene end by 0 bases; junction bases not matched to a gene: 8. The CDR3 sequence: CASSLLAGPSSSYNEQFF. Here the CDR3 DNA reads TGTGCCAGCAGCTTACTAGCGGGGCCCTCGAGCTCCTACAATGAGCAGTTCTTC.

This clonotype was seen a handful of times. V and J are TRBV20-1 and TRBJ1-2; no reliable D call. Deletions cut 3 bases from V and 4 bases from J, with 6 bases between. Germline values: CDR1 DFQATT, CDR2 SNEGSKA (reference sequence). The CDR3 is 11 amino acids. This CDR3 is CSASRFYGYTF. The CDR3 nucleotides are TGCAGTGCTAGTCGGTTCTATGGCTACACCTTC.

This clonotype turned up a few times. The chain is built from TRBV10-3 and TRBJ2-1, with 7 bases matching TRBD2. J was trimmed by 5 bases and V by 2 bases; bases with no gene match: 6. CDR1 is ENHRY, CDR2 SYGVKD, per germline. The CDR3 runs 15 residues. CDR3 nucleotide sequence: TGTGCCATCAGTGAGGACATAGCGGGCCACAATGAGCAGTTCTTC. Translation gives CAISEDIAGHNEQFF.

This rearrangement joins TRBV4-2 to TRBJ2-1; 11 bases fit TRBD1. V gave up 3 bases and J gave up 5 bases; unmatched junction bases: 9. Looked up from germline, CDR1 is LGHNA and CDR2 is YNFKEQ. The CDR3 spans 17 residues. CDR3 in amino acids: CASSHEEWGQGDNEQFF. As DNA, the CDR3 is TGTGCCAGCAGCCACGAAGAATGGGGACAGGGGGACAATGAGCAGTTCTTC.

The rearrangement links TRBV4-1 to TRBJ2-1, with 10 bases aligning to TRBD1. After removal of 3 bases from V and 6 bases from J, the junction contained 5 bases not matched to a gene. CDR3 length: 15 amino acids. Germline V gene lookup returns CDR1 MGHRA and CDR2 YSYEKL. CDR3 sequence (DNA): TGCGCCAGCAGCCATCCTCGGACAGGGGGCAATGAGCAGTTCTTC. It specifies CASSHPRTGGNEQFF.

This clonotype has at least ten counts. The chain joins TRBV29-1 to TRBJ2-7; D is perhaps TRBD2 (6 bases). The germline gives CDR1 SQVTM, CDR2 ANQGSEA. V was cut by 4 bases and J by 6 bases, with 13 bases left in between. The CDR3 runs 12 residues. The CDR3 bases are TGCAGCGTTGTTGGCTTGGAGGGCGAGCAGTACGTC. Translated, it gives CSVVGLEGEQYV.

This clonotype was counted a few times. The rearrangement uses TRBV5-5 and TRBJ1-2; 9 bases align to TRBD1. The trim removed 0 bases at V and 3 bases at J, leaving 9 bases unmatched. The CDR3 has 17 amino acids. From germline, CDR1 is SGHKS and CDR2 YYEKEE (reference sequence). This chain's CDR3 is CASSLVPDWTGDYGYTF. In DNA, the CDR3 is TGTGCCAGCAGCTTGGTGCCCGATTGGACAGGGGACTATGGCTACACCTTC.

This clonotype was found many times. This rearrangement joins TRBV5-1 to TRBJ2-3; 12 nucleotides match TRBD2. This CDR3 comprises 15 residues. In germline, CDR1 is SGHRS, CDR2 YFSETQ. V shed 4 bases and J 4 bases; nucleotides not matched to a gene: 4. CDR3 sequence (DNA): TGCGCCAGCAGCCAAGGGACTAGCGGGTCAGATACGCAGTATTTT. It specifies CASSQGTSGSDTQYF.

In DNA form, the CDR3 reads TGCAGCGTTGAAGTTCGCCATGAAGCTTTCTTT. Its translation is CSVEVRHEAFF. The V and J genes are TRBV29-1 and TRBJ1-1; D call uncertain. The CDR3 contains 11 residues. Germline V gene lookup returns CDR1 SQVTM and CDR2 ANQGSEA. V was clipped by 1 base and J by 7 bases, with 7 bases between them.

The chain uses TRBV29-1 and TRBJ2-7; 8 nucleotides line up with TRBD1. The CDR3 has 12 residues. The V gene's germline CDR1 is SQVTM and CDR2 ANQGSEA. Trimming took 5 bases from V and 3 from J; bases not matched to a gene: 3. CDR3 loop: CSVNGQGYEQYF. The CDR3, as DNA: TGCAGCGTTAACGGACAGGGCTACGAGCAGTACTTC.

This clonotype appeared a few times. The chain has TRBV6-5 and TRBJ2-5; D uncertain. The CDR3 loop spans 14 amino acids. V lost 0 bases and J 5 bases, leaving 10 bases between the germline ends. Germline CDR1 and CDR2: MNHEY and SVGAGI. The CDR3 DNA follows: TGTGCCAGCAGTTACTCGAATCTAATGGAGACCCAGTACTTC. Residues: CASSYSNLMETQYF.

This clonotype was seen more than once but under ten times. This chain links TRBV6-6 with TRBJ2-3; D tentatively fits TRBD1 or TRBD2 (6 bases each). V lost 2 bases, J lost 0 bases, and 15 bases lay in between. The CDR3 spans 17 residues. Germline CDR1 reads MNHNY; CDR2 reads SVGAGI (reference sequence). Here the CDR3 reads CASSYRPTGASTDTQYF. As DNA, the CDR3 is TGTGCCAGCAGTTACCGCCCCACGGGGGCAAGCACAGATACGCAGTATTTT.

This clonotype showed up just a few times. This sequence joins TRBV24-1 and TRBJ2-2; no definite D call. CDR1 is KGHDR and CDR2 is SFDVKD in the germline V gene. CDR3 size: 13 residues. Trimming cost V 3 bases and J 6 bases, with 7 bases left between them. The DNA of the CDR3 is TGTGCCACCAGTGATGTACGCTCCGGGGAGCTGTTTTTT. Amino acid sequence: CATSDVRSGELFF.

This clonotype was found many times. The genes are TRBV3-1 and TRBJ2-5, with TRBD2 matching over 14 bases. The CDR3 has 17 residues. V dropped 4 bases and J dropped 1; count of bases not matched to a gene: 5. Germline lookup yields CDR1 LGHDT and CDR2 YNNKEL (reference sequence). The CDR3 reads CASSLGTSGGLQETQYF. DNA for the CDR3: TGTGCCAGCAGCCTCGGGACTAGCGGGGGCCTCCAAGAGACCCAGTACTTC.

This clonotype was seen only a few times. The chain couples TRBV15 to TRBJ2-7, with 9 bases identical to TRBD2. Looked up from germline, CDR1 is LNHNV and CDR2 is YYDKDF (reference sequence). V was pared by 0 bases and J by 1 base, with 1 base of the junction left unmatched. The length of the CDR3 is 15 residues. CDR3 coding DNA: TGTGCCACCAGCAGAGATCTAGCGGGGTCCTACGAGCAGTACTTC. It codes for CATSRDLAGSYEQYF.

CDR3 sequence: CATAPGGDTEAFF. CDR3 bases: TGTGCCACCGCGCCGGGGGGTGACACTGAAGCTTTCTTT. This chain links TRBV24-1 with TRBJ1-1; a weak D match, TRBD1 (5 bases). V shed 9 bases and J shed 3 bases, with 13 bases lying between them. Germline V CDR1 and CDR2: KGHDR, SFDVKD. The CDR3 covers 13 residues.

Here the CDR3 DNA reads TGCAGCGTTGTTCCGGCCAACACTGAAGCTTTCTTT. Translating gives CSVVPANTEAFF. The chain recombines TRBV29-1 with TRBJ1-1; D unclear. Trimming pared 4 bases from V and 2 bases from J, leaving 8 bases between. This CDR3 has 12 amino acids. Germline CDR1 reads SQVTM; CDR2 reads ANQGSEA.

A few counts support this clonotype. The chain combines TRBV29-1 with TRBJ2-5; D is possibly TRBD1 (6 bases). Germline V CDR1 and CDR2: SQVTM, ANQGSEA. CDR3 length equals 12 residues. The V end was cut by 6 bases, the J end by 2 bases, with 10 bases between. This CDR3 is CSVTGSQETQYF. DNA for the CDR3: TGCAGCGTAACAGGGTCGCAAGAGACCCAGTACTTC.

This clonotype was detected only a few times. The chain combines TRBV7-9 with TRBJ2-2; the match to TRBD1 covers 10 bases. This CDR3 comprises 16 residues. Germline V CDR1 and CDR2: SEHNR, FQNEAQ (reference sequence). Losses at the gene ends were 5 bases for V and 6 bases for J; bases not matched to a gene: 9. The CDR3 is CASSPRTGGSSGELFF. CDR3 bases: TGTGCCAGCAGCCCCAGGACAGGGGGTTCCTCCGGGGAGCTGTTTTTT.

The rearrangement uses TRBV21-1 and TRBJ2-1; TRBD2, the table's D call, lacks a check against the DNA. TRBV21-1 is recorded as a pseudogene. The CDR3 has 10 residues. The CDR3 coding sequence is TGTGCCACCCCGCCCAATGAGCAGTTCTTC. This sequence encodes CATPPNEQFF.

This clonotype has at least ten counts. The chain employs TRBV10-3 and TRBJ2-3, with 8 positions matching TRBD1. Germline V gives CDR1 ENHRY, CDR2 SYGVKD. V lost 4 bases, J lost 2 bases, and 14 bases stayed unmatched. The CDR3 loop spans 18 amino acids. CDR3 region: CAISVKTTGQENTDTQYF. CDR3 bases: TGTGCCATCAGTGTAAAAACCACGGGACAGGAAAACACAGATACGCAGTATTTT.